Below are 27 T cell receptor beta chains sequenced from a single sample in a study of shared clonotypes between healthy human individuals. Clones were sequenced by immunoSEQ multiplex PCR, and TCRdb holds only the in-frame ones, with some missing. The sample has 550,000 to 800,000 clones; approximately 74% are singletons. The specimen sequenced was memory CD4+ T cells sorted from blood. This sample's subset: CD45RA-negative fraction. The receptors originated from a woman between 25 and 40 years old in good health.

This clone was seen a handful of times. The same CDR3 is also encoded by other DNA sequences in this sample. The rearrangement joins TRBV6-5 to TRBJ2-7; D unclear. The CDR3 contains 13 residues. Trimming took 0 bases from V and 3 from J, leaving 6 bases between them. CDR1 and CDR2 (germline): MNHEY, SVGAGI. CDR3 sequence reads: CASSYSTDYEQYF. For the CDR3, the DNA is TGTGCCAGCAGTTACTCGACTGACTACGAGCAGTACTTC.

The chain recombines TRBV4-1 with TRBJ1-2; D is unresolved. CDR1 MGHRA and CDR2 YSYEKL come from the germline V gene. CDR3 size: 15 residues. Trimming pared 0 bases from V and 3 bases from J, leaving 11 bases between. The CDR3 nucleotides read TGCGCCAGCAGCCAAGAAGGAGGGAACGACTATGGCTACACCTTC. This translates into CASSQEGGNDYGYTF.

This clone was seen ten or more times. The chain recombines TRBV27 with TRBJ2-1; TRBD2 agrees at 11 bases. Germline CDR1 MNHEY, CDR2 SMNVEV (reference sequence). This CDR3 is 15 amino acids long. V was clipped by 3 bases and J by 9 bases; unmatched bases: 7. CDR3 loop: CASSLVAGGKIEQFF. The CDR3 DNA is TGTGCCAGCAGTTTGGTAGCGGGAGGGAAAATTGAGCAGTTCTTC.

This clone was recorded only once. The rearrangement links TRBV2 to TRBJ2-7, with 10 bases matching TRBD1. V shed 7 bases, J shed 9 bases, and the junction held 9 bases outside the gene matches. The V gene's germline CDR1 is SNHLY and CDR2 FYNNEI. CDR3 size: 13 residues. The chain's CDR3 is CASTRGTGDVQYF. CDR3 in DNA: TGTGCCAGCACCCGAGGGACAGGGGACGTGCAGTACTTC.

This clone was seen a handful of times. The same CDR3 arises from other DNA sequences in this sample as well. V gene TRBV7-9 combines with J gene TRBJ2-5; TRBD2 matches at 7 bases. Per germline, CDR1 SEHNR and CDR2 FQNEAQ (reference sequence). The CDR3 extends over 14 amino acids. With 2 bases clipped from V and 1 base from J, the junction kept 1 base outside the gene matches. This CDR3 is CASSLSSGQETQYF. CDR3 nucleotide sequence: TGTGCCAGCAGCTTATCTAGCGGCCAAGAGACCCAGTACTTC.

The V gene is TRBV7-8, the J gene TRBJ2-7, with D possibly being TRBD2 (6 bases). Trimming removed 2 bases at V and 2 bases at J, with 13 bases between. CDR3 length: 15 residues. Looked up from germline, CDR1 is SGHVS and CDR2 is FQNEAQ. CDR3 bases: TGTGCCAGCAGCTTACTAGGAGGGGATCCCTACGAGCAGTACTTC. It encodes CASSLLGGDPYEQYF.

The chain employs TRBV27 and TRBJ2-5; TRBD1 aligns across 8 bases. There are 12 residues in the CDR3. The V segment lost 8 bases and the J segment 4 bases; nucleotides outside the gene matches: 3. The V gene's germline CDR1 is MNHEY and CDR2 SMNVEV (reference sequence). CDR3 DNA: TGTGCCAGCGGGGGGACAGGAGAGACCCAGTACTTC. Its protein is CASGGTGETQYF.

The rearrangement links TRBV27 to TRBJ2-3, with no clear D. Germline V lookup: CDR1 MNHEY, CDR2 SMNVEV (reference sequence). Trimming cost V 4 bases and J 5 bases, with 7 bases left between them. The CDR3 covers 12 residues. CDR3 nucleotides: TGTGCCAGCAGTTCTGTCGTAGATACGCAGTATTTT. Translation: CASSSVVDTQYF.

V and J are TRBV27 and TRBJ2-2; no definite D call. V lost 2 bases and J 0 bases, leaving 7 bases between the germline ends. The CDR3 has 15 residues. Germline CDR1 MNHEY, CDR2 SMNVEV (reference sequence). The CDR3 nucleotides are TGTGCCAGCAGTTTAATGTGGGCGAACACCGGGGAGCTGTTTTTT. It specifies CASSLMWANTGELFF.

The genes are TRBV4-1 and TRBJ2-1; maybe TRBD2 (5 bases). Germline CDR1 is MGHRA and CDR2 is YSYEKL. Trimming took off 1 base at V and 6 bases at J, with 19 bases between the two ends. The CDR3 covers 17 residues. CDR3: CASSQVDLVPAGNEQFF. The DNA of the CDR3 is TGCGCCAGCAGCCAAGTCGACCTTGTCCCGGCGGGCAATGAGCAGTTCTTC.

J is TRBJ2-2 and V is TRBV28; D gene unclear. CDR1 is MDHEN and CDR2 is SYDVKM in the germline V gene. The CDR3 runs 15 residues. Trimming removed 3 bases from V and 2 bases from J, with 10 bases in between. The CDR3 protein is CASSFHPTNTGELFF. DNA of the CDR3: TGTGCCAGCAGTTTTCACCCGACCAACACCGGGGAGCTGTTTTTT.

With respect to this clone: A much larger clone sits a single nucleotide away, making a read error possible. This chain connects TRBV7-9 to TRBJ1-5, with unresolved D. The CDR3 length is 13 residues. Trimming pared 1 base from V and 4 bases from J, leaving 5 bases between. The V gene's germline CDR1 is SEHNR and CDR2 FQNEAQ (reference sequence). CDR3 sequence (DNA): TGTGCCAGCAGCTTAGATAGGAATCAGCCCCAGCATTTT. This translates into CASSLDRNQPQHF.

This chain joins TRBV6-1 and TRBJ1-2; the D gene is possibly TRBD1 (6 bases). The germline V and J ends were trimmed by 7 bases and 8 bases, with 20 bases remaining between them. The V gene's germline CDR1 is MNHNS and CDR2 SASEGT. This CDR3 contains 14 residues. The DNA of the CDR3 is TGTGCCAGCAATCCAATCCGAACAGGGAGCGGCTACACCTTC. This codes for CASNPIRTGSGYTF.

The rearrangement uses TRBV29-1 and TRBJ2-1, with D uncertain. Trimming removed 4 bases at V and 8 bases at J, with 12 bases between. The CDR3 totals 12 residues. From germline, CDR1 is SQVTM and CDR2 ANQGSEA. The DNA of the CDR3 is TGCAGCGTTGTATGGGGTTGGGATGAGCAGTTCTTC. It is translated as CSVVWGWDEQFF.

The chain links TRBV9 to TRBJ1-1; possible D gene TRBD1, 6 bases. CDR1 is SGDLS and CDR2 is YYNGEE in the germline V gene. Trimming removed 1 base at V and 1 base at J, with 14 bases between. This CDR3 is 16 amino acids long. CDR3 residues: CASSVSGGRENTEAFF. CDR3 DNA sequence: TGTGCCAGCAGCGTATCCGGGGGGCGCGAGAACACTGAAGCTTTCTTT.

The chain combines TRBV2 with TRBJ2-5; TRBD2 aligns across 7 bases. This CDR3 has 14 amino acids. With V trimmed by 8 bases and J by 9 bases, 15 bases remained unmatched. CDR1 SNHLY and CDR2 FYNNEI come from the germline V gene. CDR3 sequence reads: CASGEGLAPGAQYF. CDR3 bases: TGTGCCAGCGGGGAGGGCCTGGCGCCGGGGGCCCAGTACTTC.

The chain links TRBV7-2 to TRBJ2-2; D possibly uses TRBD1 or TRBD2 (5 bases each). V lost 5 bases and J 4 bases, leaving 11 bases between the germline ends. In germline, CDR1 is SGHTA, CDR2 FQGNSA. CDR3 length: 14 residues. CDR3 sequence reads: CASSTGTATGELFF. CDR3 sequence (DNA): TGTGCCAGCAGCACCGGGACGGCCACCGGGGAGCTGTTTTTT.

In its sample, this clone was seen many times. V is TRBV10-1 and J is TRBJ2-7; TRBD1 is a possible D gene (5 bases). Trimming left V 3 bases short and J 3 bases short, with 15 bases between. Germline V lookup: CDR1 WNHNN, CDR2 SYGVQD (reference sequence). This CDR3 contains 15 residues. CDR3 protein: CASSEAWGGYYEQYF. CDR3 DNA sequence: TGCGCCAGCAGTGAAGCCTGGGGCGGATACTACGAGCAGTACTTC.

The genes are TRBV7-2 and TRBJ1-5; possibly TRBD1 for D (5 bases). Germline assignment: CDR1 SGHTA and CDR2 FQGNSA. Trimming left V 1 base short and J 3 bases short, with 10 bases between. This CDR3 has 15 residues. CDR3 sequence: CASSLVRATNQPQHF. The CDR3, as DNA: TGTGCCAGCAGCTTAGTCAGGGCCACCAATCAGCCCCAGCATTTT.

The V call is TRBV6-5, the J call TRBJ1-2; TRBD1 is a possible D gene (5 bases). The CDR3 consists of 15 residues. CDR1 is MNHEY, CDR2 SVGAGI, per germline. The V end was cut by 6 bases, the J end by 0 bases, with 14 bases between. CDR3 nucleotide sequence: TGTGCCAGCAGGCGCCGGGACGGAGCTAACTATGGCTACACCTTC. Encoded protein: CASRRRDGANYGYTF.

This chain joins TRBV7-2 and TRBJ2-3, with TRBD2 as a possible D gene (6 bases). Trimming left V 4 bases short and J 2 bases short, with 13 bases between. This CDR3 contains 15 residues. Germline V gene sequence: CDR1 SGHTA, CDR2 FQGNSA. CDR3 DNA sequence: TGTGCCAGCAGCTCCAACGGAGGGGCCACAGATACGCAGTATTTT. It specifies CASSSNGGATDTQYF.

The rearrangement uses TRBV2 and TRBJ2-1; D not resolved. Trimming shortened V by 6 bases and J by 2 bases, and 14 bases separated the two germline ends. The CDR3 runs to 15 residues. Germline-derived CDR1 and CDR2 are SNHLY and FYNNEI. CDR3 DNA: TGTGCCAGCAGACGCTACTCCGATACCTACAATGAGCAGTTCTTC. This gives the protein CASRRYSDTYNEQFF.

This chain joins TRBV11-2 and TRBJ2-5; the D gene is possibly TRBD2 (5 bases). The germline V gene encodes CDR1 SGHAT and CDR2 FQNNGV. Trimming pared 5 bases from V and 5 bases from J, leaving 12 bases between. The CDR3 sequence is 13 residues long. DNA of the CDR3: TGTGCCAGCAGCCCACTAGTGAGGGAGACCCAGTACTTC. Protein sequence: CASSPLVRETQYF.

In this sample, this clone turned up a few times. The chain is built from TRBV11-3 and TRBJ2-1; D possibly corresponds to TRBD2 (5 bases). The CDR3 contains 14 residues. Germline V gives CDR1 SGHNT, CDR2 YENEEA. V lost 5 bases and J lost 3, with 11 bases in between. The CDR3 loop is CASSDGNSYNEQFF. In nucleotides, the CDR3 is TGTGCCAGCAGCGACGGGAATAGCTACAATGAGCAGTTCTTC.

This clone was detected only a few times. The chain links TRBV28 to TRBJ1-5; no clear D. This CDR3 has 14 amino acids. The ends were cut back, 5 bases at V and 5 bases at J, with 13 bases in the middle. CDR1 MDHEN and CDR2 SYDVKM come from the germline V gene. CDR3 nucleotides: TGTGCCAGCAGTGACCACAACGCCCATCAGCCCCAGCATTTT. The encoded protein is CASSDHNAHQPQHF. The full variable domain, its missing parts supplied by reference TRBV28 and TRBJ1-5, is DVKVTQSSRYLVKRTGEKVFLECVQDMDHENMFWYRQDPGLGLRLIYFSYDVKMKEKGDIPEGYSVSREKKERFSLILESASTNQTSMYLCASSDHNAHQPQHFGDGTRLSIL.

This clone came up many times. This chain joins TRBV20-1 and TRBJ2-3, with D possibly TRBD2 on 5 matching bases. The CDR3 has 11 residues. V dropped 6 bases and J dropped 10 bases, with 14 bases sitting between them. Looked up from germline, CDR1 is DFQATT and CDR2 is SNEGSKA (reference sequence). The CDR3 nucleotides read TGCAGTGCACGCGGGCCCCTATCGCAGTATTTT. Its protein is CSARGPLSQYF.

The rearrangement uses TRBV5-6 and TRBJ1-2; D is ambiguous. CDR3 length equals 13 residues. Trimming took off 0 bases at V and 0 bases at J, with 3 bases between the two ends. From germline, CDR1 is SGHDT and CDR2 YYEEEE. The chain's CDR3 is CASSLEPNYGYTF. In DNA, the CDR3 is TGTGCCAGCAGCTTGGAGCCTAACTATGGCTACACCTTC.